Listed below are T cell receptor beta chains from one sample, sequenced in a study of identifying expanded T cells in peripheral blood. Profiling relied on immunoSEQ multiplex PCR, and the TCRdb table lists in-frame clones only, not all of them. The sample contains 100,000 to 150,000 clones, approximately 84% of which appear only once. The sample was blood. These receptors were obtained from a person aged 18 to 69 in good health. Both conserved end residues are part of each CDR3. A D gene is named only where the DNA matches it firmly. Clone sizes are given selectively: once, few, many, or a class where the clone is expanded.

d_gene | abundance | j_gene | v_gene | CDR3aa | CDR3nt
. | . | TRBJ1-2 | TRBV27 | CASSPIKGNYGYTF | TGTGCCAGCAGTCCCATAAAGGGCAACTATGGCTACACCTTC
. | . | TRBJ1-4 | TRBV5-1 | CASSLGVTNEKLFF | TGCGCCAGCAGCTTGGGTGTAACTAATGAAAAACTGTTTTTT
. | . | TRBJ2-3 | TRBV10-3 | CAASAAATDTQYF | TGTGCCGCCTCAGCGGCGGCCACAGATACGCAGTATTTT
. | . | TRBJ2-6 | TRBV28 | CASSLDLGGTGANVLTF | TGTGCCAGCAGTTTAGATCTTGGGGGGACTGGGGCCAACGTCCTGACTTTC
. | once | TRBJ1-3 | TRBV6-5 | CASSQGLGNTIYF | TGTGCCAGCAGCCAGGGGTTGGGAAACACCATATATTTT
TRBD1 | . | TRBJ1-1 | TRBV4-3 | CASSLVQGAAEAFF | TGCGCCAGCAGCCTCGTACAGGGGGCCGCTGAAGCTTTCTTT
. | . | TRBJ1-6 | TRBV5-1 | CASRGLDNSPLHF | TGCGCCAGCCGGGGTTTAGATAATTCACCCCTCCACTTT
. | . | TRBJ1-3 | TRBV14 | CASQGSGNTIYF | TGTGCCAGCCAGGGGAGTGGAAACACCATATATTTT
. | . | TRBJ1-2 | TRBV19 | CASSIRGREVLGYTF | TGTGCCAGTAGTATTAGGGGCAGGGAAGTTCTTGGCTACACCTTC
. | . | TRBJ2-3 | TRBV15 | CATRFRQGLSDTQYF | TGTGCCACCCGTTTCCGGCAGGGCTTGTCAGATACGCAGTATTTT
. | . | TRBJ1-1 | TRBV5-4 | CASSLTGRGPEAFF | TGTGCCAGCAGCTTGACGGGCAGGGGTCCTGAAGCTTTCTTT
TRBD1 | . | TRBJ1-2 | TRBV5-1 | CASSYPDRGQGYTF | TGCGCCAGCAGCTACCCCGACAGGGGGCAAGGCTACACCTTC
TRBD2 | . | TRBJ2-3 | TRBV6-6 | CASKGSGGRTDTQYF | TGTGCCAGCAAAGGGAGCGGGGGCCGCACAGATACGCAGTATTTT
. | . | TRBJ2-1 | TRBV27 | CASSLYSGKRNEQFF | TGTGCCAGCAGTTTATACTCGGGGAAGAGGAATGAGCAGTTCTTC
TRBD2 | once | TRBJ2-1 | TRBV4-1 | CASSPGAGGIYNEQFF | TGCGCCAGCAGCCCAGGGGCGGGGGGCATATACAATGAGCAGTTCTTC
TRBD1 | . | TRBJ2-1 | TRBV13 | CASCRQGINEQFF | TGTGCCAGCTGTAGACAGGGAATCAATGAGCAGTTCTTC
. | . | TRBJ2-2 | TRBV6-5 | CASSYSISPPTGELFF | TGTGCCAGCAGTTACTCGATATCGCCTCCCACCGGGGAGCTGTTTTTT
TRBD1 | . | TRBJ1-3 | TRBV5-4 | CASSLDRRGNTIYF | TGTGCCAGCAGCCTGGACAGGCGGGGAAACACCATATATTTT
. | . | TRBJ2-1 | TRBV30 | CAWSVRGSQGFF | TGTGCCTGGAGTGTACGGGGGAGCCAGGGGTTCTTC
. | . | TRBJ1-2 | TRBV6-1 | CASSEAQGIQYGYTF | TGTGCCAGCAGTGAAGCGCAGGGGATACAGTATGGCTACACCTTC
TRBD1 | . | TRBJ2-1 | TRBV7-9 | CASSFGQGVNEQFF | TGTGCCAGCAGCTTCGGACAGGGTGTTAATGAGCAGTTCTTC
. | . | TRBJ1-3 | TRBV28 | CASGSGVNSGNTIYF | TGTGCCAGCGGGAGCGGTGTGAACTCTGGAAACACCATATATTTT
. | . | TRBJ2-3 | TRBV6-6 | CASSYQPGAKLYF | TGTGCCAGCAGTTACCAACCAGGGGCCAAGCTGTATTTT
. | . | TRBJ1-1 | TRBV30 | CAWSPIGEGGTEAFF | TGTGCCTGGAGCCCCATTGGTGAGGGAGGCACTGAAGCTTTCTTT
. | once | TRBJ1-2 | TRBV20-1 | CMPDRLDGYTF | TGCATGCCGGACAGATTGGATGGCTACACCTTC
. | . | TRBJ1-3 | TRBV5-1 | CASRENSGNTIYF | TGCGCCAGCAGGGAGAACTCTGGAAACACCATATATTTT
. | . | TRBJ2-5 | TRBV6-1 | CASSAGGSKETQYF | TGTGCCAGCAGTGCTGGGGGATCCAAAGAGACCCAGTACTTC
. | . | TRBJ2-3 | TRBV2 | CASTPRPGPSRGLITDTQYF | TGTGCCAGCACCCCCCGCCCCGGGCCCTCTCGGGGTTTAATCACAGATACGCAGTATTTT
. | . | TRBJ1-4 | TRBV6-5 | CASTTLRASNEKLFF | TGTGCCAGCACCACCCTCCGGGCCAGCAATGAAAAACTGTTTTTT
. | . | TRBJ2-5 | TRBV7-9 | CASSLVQTEKETQYF | TGTGCCAGCAGCTTAGTGCAGACAGAAAAAGAGACCCAGTACTTC
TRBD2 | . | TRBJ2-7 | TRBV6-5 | CASTPSGVSYEQYF | TGTGCCAGCACCCCGAGCGGGGTCTCCTACGAGCAGTACTTC
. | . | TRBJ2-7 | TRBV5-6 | CASSLGSGGFFHEQYF | TGTGCCAGCAGCTTGGGGTCTGGGGGGTTTTTCCACGAGCAGTACTTC
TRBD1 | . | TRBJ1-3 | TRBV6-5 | CASRPTGTYGNTIYF | TGTGCCAGCAGACCGACAGGGACTTACGGAAACACCATATATTTT
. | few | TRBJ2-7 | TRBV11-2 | CASSHITGFPAYEQYF | TGTGCCAGCAGCCACATAACAGGGTTCCCGGCCTACGAGCAGTACTTC
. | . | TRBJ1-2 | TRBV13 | CASSFFDRHYGYTF | TGTGCCAGCAGCTTCTTCGACAGACACTATGGCTACACCTTC
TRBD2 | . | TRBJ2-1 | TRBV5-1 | CASSLGSGGQQQQFF | TGCGCCAGCAGCTTGGGGAGCGGGGGACAACAACAGCAGTTCTTC
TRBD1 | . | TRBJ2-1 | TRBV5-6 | CASSPGTGHNEQFF | TGTGCCAGCAGCCCCGGGACAGGCCACAATGAGCAGTTCTTC
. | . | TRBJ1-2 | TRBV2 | CASSEAGGLTDGYTF | TGTGCCAGCAGTGAAGCGGGAGGGCTTACCGATGGCTACACCTTC
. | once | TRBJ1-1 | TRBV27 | CASSLESDTEAFF | TGTGCCAGCAGTTTAGAATCAGACACTGAAGCTTTCTTT
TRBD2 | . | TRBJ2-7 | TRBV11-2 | CASSSLGLAATPYF | TGTGCCAGCAGCTCCCTTGGACTAGCCGCGACGCCGTACTTC
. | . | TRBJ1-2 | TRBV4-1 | CASSLRGMGESLGYGYTF | TGCGCCAGCAGCTTAAGAGGGATGGGGGAATCTCTGGGCTATGGCTACACCTTC
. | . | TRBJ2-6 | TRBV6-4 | CASSPGAGILSGANVLTF | TGTGCCAGCAGTCCAGGGGCAGGAATTCTGTCTGGGGCCAACGTCCTGACTTTC
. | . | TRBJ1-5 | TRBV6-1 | CASSELTSNQPQHF | TGTGCCAGCAGTGAACTAACGAGCAATCAGCCCCAGCATTTT
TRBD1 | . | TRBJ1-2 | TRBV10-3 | CAISENLGTGNYGYTF | TGTGCCATCAGTGAGAATCTCGGGACAGGGAACTATGGCTACACCTTC
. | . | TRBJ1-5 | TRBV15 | CATSRDKGIWQPQHF | TGTGCCACCAGCAGAGATAAGGGTATCTGGCAGCCCCAGCATTTT
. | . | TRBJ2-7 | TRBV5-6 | CASSLSESYEQYF | TGTGCCAGCAGCTTATCCGAATCCTACGAGCAGTACTTC
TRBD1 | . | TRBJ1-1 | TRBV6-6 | CASLSNDRGQNTEAFF | TGTGCCAGCCTATCGAACGACAGGGGACAGAACACTGAAGCTTTCTTT
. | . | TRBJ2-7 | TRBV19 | CASSAGPAYEQYF | TGTGCCAGTAGTGCGGGACCCGCATACGAGCAGTACTTC
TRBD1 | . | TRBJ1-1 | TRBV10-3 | CATKDRAPEAFF | TGTGCCACCAAGGACAGGGCCCCTGAAGCTTTCTTT
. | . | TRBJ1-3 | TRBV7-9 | CASSFIQIAGNTIYF | TGTGCCAGCAGCTTTATCCAGATCGCTGGAAACACCATATATTTT